This T cell receptor (beta chain) was obtained from a study of blood T cell repertoires in COVID-19. Some clones are missing from TCRdb's copy, which holds only in-frame ones; the method was immunoSEQ multiplex PCR. There are about 180,000 clones in the sample; about 84% occur only once, and 8% to 10% lies in the top ten. All enrollees were roughly 18 to 89 years old and from around 25 US areas. The CDR3 covers 17 residues. This receptor was identified in a woman in her twenties or thirties who had recovered from COVID-19. The specimen sequenced was PBMCs or T cells enriched from blood (not recorded which). J is TRBJ2-7 and V is TRBV21-1; the table's D call of TRBD2 was not tested on the DNA. TRBV21-1 is labeled a pseudogene. The CDR3 DNA sequence: TGTGCCAGCAGCAGCCAGGACGGCCTAGCGGGGCTCTACGAGCAGTACTTC. This translates into CASSSQDGLAGLYEQYF.